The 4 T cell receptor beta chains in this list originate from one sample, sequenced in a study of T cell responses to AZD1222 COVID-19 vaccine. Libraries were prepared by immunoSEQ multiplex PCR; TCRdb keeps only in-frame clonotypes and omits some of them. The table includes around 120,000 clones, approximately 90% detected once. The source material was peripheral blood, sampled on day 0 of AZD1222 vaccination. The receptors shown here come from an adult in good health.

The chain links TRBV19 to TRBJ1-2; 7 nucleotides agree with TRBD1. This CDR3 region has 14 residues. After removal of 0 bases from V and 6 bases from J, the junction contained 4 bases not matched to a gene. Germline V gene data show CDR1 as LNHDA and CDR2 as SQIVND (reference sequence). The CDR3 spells CASSIETGQNGYTF. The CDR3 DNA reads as TGTGCCAGTAGTATAGAGACGGGACAGAATGGCTACACCTTC.

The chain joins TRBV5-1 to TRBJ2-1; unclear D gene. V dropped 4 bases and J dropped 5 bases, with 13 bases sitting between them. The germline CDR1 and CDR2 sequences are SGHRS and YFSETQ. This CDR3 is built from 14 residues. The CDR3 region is CASSGESVNNEQFF. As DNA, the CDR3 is TGCGCCAGCAGCGGTGAGTCCGTAAACAATGAGCAGTTCTTC.

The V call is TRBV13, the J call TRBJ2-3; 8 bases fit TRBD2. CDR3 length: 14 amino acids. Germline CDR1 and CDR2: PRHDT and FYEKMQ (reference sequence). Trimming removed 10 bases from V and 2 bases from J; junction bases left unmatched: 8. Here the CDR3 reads CAIYQRGYTDTQYF. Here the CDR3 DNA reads TGTGCCATCTACCAGCGGGGGTACACAGATACGCAGTATTTT.

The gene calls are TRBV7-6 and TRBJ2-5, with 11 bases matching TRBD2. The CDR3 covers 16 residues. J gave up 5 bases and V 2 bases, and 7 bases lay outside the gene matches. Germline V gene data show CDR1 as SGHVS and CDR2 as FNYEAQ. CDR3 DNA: TGTGCCAGCAGCTTAAGACTAGCGGGGAGCGGGGAGACCCAGTACTTC. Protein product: CASSLRLAGSGETQYF.